This T cell receptor beta chain was recorded in a study of blood T cell repertoires in COVID-19. Germline V gene lookup returns CDR1 SGHTA and CDR2 FQGNSA. This CDR3 has 16 residues. V was clipped by 3 bases and J by 4 bases; unmatched bases: 1. Original processing methods: It was from reference gene primer amplification that nucleated cell counts were estimated. Here immunoSEQ multiplex PCR was the method, and the copy in TCRdb shows in-frame clones only, minus some. The D gene and trimming were derived from the DNA, and the V and J assignments and clone size from that table. This table has 90,000 to 120,000 clones, around 64% appearing once. This clone was detected only once.

The V call is TRBV7-2, the J call TRBJ2-3; TRBD2 agrees at 16 bases. The sequencing input was peripheral blood. The receptor was isolated from a woman between 40 and 55 years old with acute or convalescent COVID-19. DNA for the CDR3: TGTGCCAGCAGCTTCGGGACTAGCGGGGGGGCAGATACGCAGTATTTT. It encodes CASSFGTSGGADTQYF.